This passage covers 21 T cell receptor beta chains from one sample sequenced in a study of blood T cell repertoires in COVID-19 (dated by TCRdb to the early 2020s). Receptors were amplified or captured by the immunoSEQ multiplex PCR assay. This is the immuneACCESS table as TCRdb keeps it, with only in-frame sequences that have V and J called. A part of the clones is gone; compared with another copy, unresolved V genes explain less than half, and the rest is unexplained. Recorded for this sample are some 280,000 clones; roughly 90% of them occurred a single time. Just under 0.95% of the sample lies in the top ten. Material for sequencing was peripheral blood. Source of these receptors: a woman in her forties who had recovered from COVID-19.

This chain connects TRBV5-1 to TRBJ1-6; 7 positions match TRBD1. Germline V CDR1 and CDR2: SGHRS, YFSETQ. With V trimmed by 0 bases and J by 7 bases, 4 bases remained unmatched. The CDR3 runs to 15 residues. The CDR3, as DNA: TGCGCCAGCAGCTTGGAGGGACAGCCGAATTCACCCCTCCACTTT. Amino acids: CASSLEGQPNSPLHF.

This chain uses TRBV15 with TRBJ2-5; possible D gene TRBD2, 5 bases. Germline V gene sequence: CDR1 LNHNV, CDR2 YYDKDF (reference sequence). The V end was cut by 5 bases, the J end by 0 bases, with 13 bases between. CDR3 length: 15 residues. The chain's CDR3 is CATSQEGENQETQYF. The CDR3 DNA follows: TGTGCCACCAGCCAAGAGGGAGAAAACCAAGAGACCCAGTACTTC.

This chain links TRBV30 with TRBJ2-7; D is possibly TRBD2 (6 bases). The CDR3 loop spans 15 amino acids. The V gene's germline CDR1 is GTSNPN and CDR2 SVGIG (reference sequence). V dropped 0 bases and J dropped 1 base, with 13 bases sitting between them. CDR3 bases: TGTGCCTGGAGTGTACCGGGGGAGACATCCTACGAGCAGTACTTC. It codes for CAWSVPGETSYEQYF.

This clone was picked up one time. The chain links TRBV24-1 to TRBJ2-5, with TRBD2 identical over 9 bases. This CDR3 has 17 residues. Trimming removed 4 bases from V and 4 bases from J; junction bases left unmatched: 12. CDR1 and CDR2 (germline): KGHDR, SFDVKD. CDR3 bases: TGTGCCACCAGTGACCGGGGTGCGGGAGGGTTCGGAGAGACCCAGTACTTC. As protein: CATSDRGAGGFGETQYF.

The chain couples TRBV5-1 to TRBJ1-2; no firm D call. Deletions cut 4 bases from V and 2 bases from J, with 15 bases between. The CDR3 has 15 residues. Germline V gene lookup returns CDR1 SGHRS and CDR2 YFSETQ. CDR3 coding DNA: TGCGCCAGCAGCGCCGGACTCTCCGTAAACTATGGCTACACCTTC. This sequence encodes CASSAGLSVNYGYTF.

This clone was found once. The rearrangement joins TRBV27 to TRBJ2-7; no firm D call. CDR1 is MNHEY, CDR2 SMNVEV, per germline (reference sequence). V lost 8 bases and J 1 base, leaving 15 bases between the germline ends. The CDR3 runs 14 residues. This chain's CDR3 is CASAGTAGSYEQYF. The DNA of the CDR3 is TGTGCCAGCGCTGGCACAGCTGGGTCCTACGAGCAGTACTTC.

The rearrangement links TRBV2 to TRBJ1-6; D uncertain. V was clipped by 5 bases and J by 9 bases, with 14 bases between them. The CDR3 runs 14 residues. CDR1 SNHLY and CDR2 FYNNEI come from the germline V gene. The CDR3 DNA reads TGTGCCAGCAGTCCGACCACGGAGGGTTCACCCCTCCACTTT. This translates into CASSPTTEGSPLHF.

The chain recombines TRBV5-1 with TRBJ2-7; TRBD1 matches at 9 bases. Germline lookup yields CDR1 SGHRS and CDR2 YFSETQ. There are 13 residues in the CDR3. With 4 bases clipped from V and 5 bases from J, the junction kept 4 bases outside the gene matches. The CDR3 sequence is CASSVGQGNEQYF. For the CDR3, the DNA is TGCGCCAGCAGCGTGGGACAGGGTAACGAGCAGTACTTC.

This clone appeared once. The chain carries TRBV9 and TRBJ2-1; TRBD2 aligns across 9 bases. The CDR3 is made up of 17 amino acids. Germline CDR1 SGDLS, CDR2 YYNGEE. V dropped 0 bases and J dropped 6; count of bases not matched to a gene: 10. CDR3 DNA: TGTGCCAGCAGCGTAGCTTTGGAGCGGGAGGCAATCAATGAGCAGTTCTTC. Translated: CASSVALEREAINEQFF.

The chain joins TRBV6-6 to TRBJ2-7; the D is unclear. V was shortened by 4 bases and J by 6 bases, with 10 bases between the two germline ends. Germline-derived CDR1 and CDR2 are MNHNY and SVGAGI (reference sequence). The CDR3 consists of 12 residues. The CDR3: CASSSNTGEQYF. The CDR3 nucleotides are TGTGCCAGCAGTTCTAATACTGGCGAGCAGTACTTC.

The V gene is TRBV10-3, the J gene TRBJ1-1, with D uncertain. Germline CDR1 reads ENHRY; CDR2 reads SYGVKD. The CDR3 has 15 amino acids. Trimming removed 0 bases from V and 0 bases from J, with 8 bases in between. The CDR3 sequence is CAISESEGLNTEAFF. The CDR3 DNA reads as TGTGCCATCAGTGAGTCGGAGGGCCTGAACACTGAAGCTTTCTTT.

This chain connects TRBV7-7 to TRBJ2-4, with D unclear. This CDR3 comprises 13 residues. The germline V gene encodes CDR1 SSHAT and CDR2 FNYEAQ (reference sequence). In nucleotides, the CDR3 is TGTGCTAGCTCAGGTGCGGCCAAAAACATTCAGTACTTC. Translated, it gives CASSGAAKNIQYF.

V usage is TRBV4-1 and J usage is TRBJ2-7; D possibly corresponds to TRBD1 (6 bases). Looked up from germline, CDR1 is MGHRA and CDR2 is YSYEKL. With 3 bases removed from V and 0 bases from J, the gap between germline ends came to 12 bases. CDR3 length: 15 amino acids. CDR3 sequence: CASSHSDSRSYEQYF. Written as DNA, the CDR3 is TGCGCCAGCAGCCATTCGGACAGCCGCTCCTACGAGCAGTACTTC.

The V gene is TRBV7-9, the J gene TRBJ2-7; 8 bases are shared with TRBD1. The CDR3 loop spans 14 amino acids. Trimming at V came to 5 bases and at J to 3 bases, leaving 6 bases not matched to a gene. The germline gives CDR1 SEHNR, CDR2 FQNEAQ (reference sequence). For the CDR3, the DNA is TGTGCCAGCAGCCCGTGGGGACAGGACTACGAGCAGTACTTC. Amino acid sequence: CASSPWGQDYEQYF.

This chain connects TRBV24-1 to TRBJ2-5; 9 bases line up with TRBD1. This CDR3 comprises 16 residues. Trimming took 0 bases from V and 5 from J; bases not matched to a gene: 6. Germline V gene data show CDR1 as KGHDR and CDR2 as SFDVKD. CDR3 coding DNA: TGTGCCACCAGTGATTTGGAAGGGACAGGGTATGAGACCCAGTACTTC. Translated: CATSDLEGTGYETQYF.

This clone was recorded only once. The V call is TRBV7-2, the J call TRBJ2-1; D is undetermined. The CDR3 totals 15 residues. Germline V gene lookup returns CDR1 SGHTA and CDR2 FQGNSA. V was shortened by 5 bases and J by 1 base, with 12 bases between the two germline ends. This CDR3 reads CASSPSDWSYNEQFF. In DNA form, the CDR3 reads TGTGCCAGCAGCCCGTCCGACTGGTCCTACAATGAGCAGTTCTTC.

V is TRBV18 and J is TRBJ2-2; D may be TRBD1 (6 bases). The CDR3 contains 16 residues. V gave up 6 bases and J gave up 2 bases, with 16 bases separating them. CDR1 KGHSH and CDR2 LQKENI come from the germline V gene. The CDR3 DNA follows: TGTGCCAGCTCGGCGACAGGCTTGGGCAACACCGGGGAGCTGTTTTTT. It is translated as CASSATGLGNTGELFF.

The chain recombines TRBV5-1 with TRBJ1-3; 9 nucleotides agree with TRBD1. With V trimmed by 3 bases and J by 0 bases, 4 bases remained unmatched. The CDR3 covers 16 residues. Germline CDR1 reads SGHRS; CDR2 reads YFSETQ. DNA of the CDR3: TGCGCCAGCAGCTCGGGACAGGGAGACTCTGGAAACACCATATATTTT. Translating it yields CASSSGQGDSGNTIYF.

The chain recombines TRBV10-2 with TRBJ2-4; a possible D gene is TRBD1 (6 bases). In germline, CDR1 is WSHSY, CDR2 SAAADI. Trimming pared 3 bases from V and 8 bases from J, leaving 11 bases between. CDR3 length: 13 residues. CDR3 sequence: CASSDQGLDIQYF. The CDR3 DNA reads as TGCGCCAGCAGTGACCAGGGGCTGGACATTCAGTACTTC.

This sequence joins TRBV19 and TRBJ1-5, with TRBD1 matching over 7 bases. The J segment lost 4 bases and the V segment lost 2 bases, leaving 8 bases of the junction unmatched. CDR3 size: 16 residues. Germline lookup yields CDR1 LNHDA and CDR2 SQIVND (reference sequence). The CDR3, as DNA: TGTGCCAGTAGTATACTCCACAGGGGCGCGAATCAGCCCCAGCATTTT. Translating it yields CASSILHRGANQPQHF. Based on the CDR3 plus reference TRBV19 and TRBJ1-5, the full variable domain is DGGITQSPKYLFRKEGQNVTLSCEQNLNHDAMYWYRQDPGQGLRLIYYSQIVNDFQKGDIAEGYSVSREKKESFPLTVTSAQKNPTAFYLCASSILHRGANQPQHFGDGTRLSIL.

The V call is TRBV6-1, the J call TRBJ1-5, with 7 bases aligning to TRBD1. Trimming at V came to 2 bases and at J to 1 base, leaving 11 bases not matched to a gene. This CDR3 contains 18 residues. Germline values: CDR1 MNHNS, CDR2 SASEGT. This chain's CDR3 is CASSEWGTDWTSNQPQHF. For the CDR3, the DNA is TGTGCCAGCAGTGAATGGGGGACAGACTGGACCAGCAATCAGCCCCAGCATTTT.